This record concerns one T cell receptor (beta chain) sequence. Its antigen is unidentified. These data are taken from a study of blood T cells in healthy people across ages. General observations from the study: Diversity estimates from one million T cells were considered underestimates.

A sample-barcoded 5' primer and a J-beta primer mix were used in a second PCR of roughly 6 to 11 cycles. Each sample provided no less than 2.5 million CDR3-containing paired-end reads. Each CDR3 protein gets one entry after TCRdb re-called the 5' RACE reads with MiXCR. The sample contains some 640,000 distinct CDR3 sequences, less than 35% of which appear only once. Per germline, CDR1 DFQATT and CDR2 SNEGSKA (reference sequence). The CDR3 consists of 12 residues. The chain links TRBV20-1 to TRBJ2-7, with D maybe TRBD1 (5 bases). The end of the DNA aligns better with TRBJ2-5, so the J call may be wrong. This clonotype was sampled from a woman of 80 years or more in good health. Specimen: blood. The CDR3 region is CSAEGDEETQYF. CDR3 in DNA: TGCAGTGCAGAAGGGGATGAGGAGACCCAGTACTTC.